This T cell receptor (beta chain) was sequenced in a study of OX40 agonist ivuxolimab in advanced cancers. Across the study: Prior anti-PD-1, anti-PD-L1 or anti-CTLA-4 therapy was allowed; over 30% had some. General observations from the study: Still undetermined is the antigen specificity of the expanded peripheral T cells. Clonal expansion among partial responders at 0.1-3.0 mg/kg ranked near the lowest.

Note on this clone: Its target is not known.

Clones were sequenced by immunoSEQ multiplex PCR, and TCRdb holds only the in-frame ones, with some missing. The sample has about 64,000 clones; approximately 90% are singletons. V was clipped by 4 bases and J by 4 bases; unmatched bases: 6. CDR3 length: 13 amino acids. Germline assignment: CDR1 SQVTM and CDR2 ANQGSEA. This receptor was taken from an adult with an advanced solid tumor such as melanoma, head and neck, liver or kidney cancer. The chain links TRBV29-1 to TRBJ2-5; 7 bases are shared with TRBD1. This specimen was CD4+ or CD8+ T cells sorted from blood, taken in a trial of the OX40 agonist ivuxolimab. In nucleotides, the CDR3 is TGCAGCGTTGCCCGGGACAGAGGAGAGACCCAGTACTTC. It encodes CSVARDRGETQYF. Complete variable domain (other parts from reference TRBV29-1 and TRBJ2-5): SAVISQKPSRDICQRGTSLTIQCQVDSQVTMMFWYRQQPGQSLTLIATANQGSEATYESGFVIDKFPISRPNLTFSTLTVSNMSPEDSSIYLCSVARDRGETQYFGPGTRLLVL.